This T cell receptor (beta chain) was retrieved from a study of T cell responses to AZD1222 COVID-19 vaccine. The CDR3 sequence is 14 residues long. V lost 3 bases and J 0 bases, leaving 9 bases between the germline ends. Germline CDR1 and CDR2: MDHEN and SYDVKM. The table came from immunoSEQ multiplex PCR; TCRdb's copy has only in-frame clones and leaves some out. The sample lists about 150,000 clones, around 90% occurring once. This chain joins TRBV28 and TRBJ2-7, with D possibly matching TRBD2 (5 bases). Sequencing was performed on peripheral blood, taken 28 days after the second dose of the MenACWY control vaccine. This TCR was sampled from an adult who received the MenACWY meningococcal vaccine as a control. The CDR3 protein is CASSLLGISYEQYF. In DNA form, the CDR3 reads TGTGCCAGCAGTTTGCTCGGGATCTCCTACGAGCAGTACTTC. The full variable domain, its missing parts supplied by reference TRBV28 and TRBJ2-7, is DVKVTQSSRYLVKRTGEKVFLECVQDMDHENMFWYRQDPGLGLRLIYFSYDVKMKEKGDIPEGYSVSREKKERFSLILESASTNQTSMYLCASSLLGISYEQYFGPGTRLTVT.